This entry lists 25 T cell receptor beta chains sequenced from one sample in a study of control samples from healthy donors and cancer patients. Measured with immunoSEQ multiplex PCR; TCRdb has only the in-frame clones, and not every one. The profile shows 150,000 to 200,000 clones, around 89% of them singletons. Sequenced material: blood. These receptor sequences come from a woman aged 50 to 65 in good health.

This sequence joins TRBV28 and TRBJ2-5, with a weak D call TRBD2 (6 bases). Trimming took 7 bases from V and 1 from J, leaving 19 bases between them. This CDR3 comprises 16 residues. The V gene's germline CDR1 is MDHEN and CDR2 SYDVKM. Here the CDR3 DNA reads TGTGCCAGCATCCCCGTGGGGGGACGGCTCCAAGAGACCCAGTACTTC. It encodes CASIPVGGRLQETQYF. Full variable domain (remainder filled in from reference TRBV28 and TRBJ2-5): DVKVTQSSRYLVKRTGEKVFLECVQDMDHENMFWYRQDPGLGLRLIYFSYDVKMKEKGDIPEGYSVSREKKERFSLILESASTNQTSMYLCASIPVGGRLQETQYFGPGTRLLVL.

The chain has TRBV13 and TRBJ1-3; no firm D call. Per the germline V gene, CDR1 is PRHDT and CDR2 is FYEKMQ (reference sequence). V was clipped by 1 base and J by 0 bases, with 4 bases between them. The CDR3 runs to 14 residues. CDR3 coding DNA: TGTGCCAGCAGCTTAGAACGCTCTGGAAACACCATATATTTT. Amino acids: CASSLERSGNTIYF. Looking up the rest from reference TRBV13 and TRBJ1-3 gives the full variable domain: AAGVIQSPRHLIKEKRETATLKCYPIPRHDTVYWYQQGPGQDPQFLISFYEKMQSDKGSIPDRFSAQQFSDYHSELNMSSLELGDSALYFCASSLERSGNTIYFGEGSWLTVV.

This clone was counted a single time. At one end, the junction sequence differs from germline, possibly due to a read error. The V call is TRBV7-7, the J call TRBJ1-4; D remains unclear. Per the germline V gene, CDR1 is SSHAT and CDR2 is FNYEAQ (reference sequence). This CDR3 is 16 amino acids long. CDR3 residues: CASISHRGFSLEKLFF. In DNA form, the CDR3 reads TGTGCTAGCATCTCCCACCGAGGGTTTTCTCTCGAAAAACTGTTTTTT.

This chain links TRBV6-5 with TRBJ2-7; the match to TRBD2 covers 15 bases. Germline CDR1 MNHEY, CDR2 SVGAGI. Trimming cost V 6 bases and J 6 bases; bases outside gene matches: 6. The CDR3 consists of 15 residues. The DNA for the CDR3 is TGTGCCAGCAGATTGGGACTAGCGGGGGGCGGCGAGCAGTACTTC. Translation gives CASRLGLAGGGEQYF.

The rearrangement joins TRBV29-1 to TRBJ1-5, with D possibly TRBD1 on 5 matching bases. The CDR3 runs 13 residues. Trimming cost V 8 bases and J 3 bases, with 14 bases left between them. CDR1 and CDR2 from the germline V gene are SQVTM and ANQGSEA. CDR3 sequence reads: CSFARGFNQPQHF. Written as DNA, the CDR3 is TGCAGCTTCGCCCGGGGGTTCAATCAGCCCCAGCATTTT.

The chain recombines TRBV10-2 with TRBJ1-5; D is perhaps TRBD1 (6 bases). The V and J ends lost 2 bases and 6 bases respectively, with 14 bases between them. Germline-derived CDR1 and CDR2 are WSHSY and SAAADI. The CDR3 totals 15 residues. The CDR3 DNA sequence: TGCGCCAGCAGTGAGGACGGACGGGGGCGTCAGCCCCAGCATTTT. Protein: CASSEDGRGRQPQHF.

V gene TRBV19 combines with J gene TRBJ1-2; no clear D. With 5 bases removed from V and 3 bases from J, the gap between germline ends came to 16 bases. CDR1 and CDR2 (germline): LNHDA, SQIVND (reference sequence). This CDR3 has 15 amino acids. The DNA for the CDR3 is TGTGCCAGTAGTCCCTTTGACGGTCTTGACTATGGCTACACCTTC. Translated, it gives CASSPFDGLDYGYTF.

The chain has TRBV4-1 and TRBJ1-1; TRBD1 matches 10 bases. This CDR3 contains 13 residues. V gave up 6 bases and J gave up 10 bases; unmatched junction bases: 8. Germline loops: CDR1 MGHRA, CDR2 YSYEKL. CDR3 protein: CASSKPGDRGAFF. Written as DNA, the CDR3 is TGCGCCAGCAGTAAACCCGGGGACAGGGGAGCTTTCTTT.

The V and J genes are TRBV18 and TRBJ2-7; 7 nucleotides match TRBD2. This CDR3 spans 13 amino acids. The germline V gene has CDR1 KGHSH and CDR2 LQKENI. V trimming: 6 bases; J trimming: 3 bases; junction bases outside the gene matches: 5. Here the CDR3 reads CASSSGGNYEQYF. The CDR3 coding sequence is TGTGCCAGCTCGTCGGGGGGAAACTACGAGCAGTACTTC.

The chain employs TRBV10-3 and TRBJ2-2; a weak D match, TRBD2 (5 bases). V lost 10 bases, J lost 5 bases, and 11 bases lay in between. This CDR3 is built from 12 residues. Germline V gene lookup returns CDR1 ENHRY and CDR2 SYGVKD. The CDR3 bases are TGTGCCACGGGGATATCTACCGGGGAGCTGTTTTTT. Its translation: CATGISTGELFF.

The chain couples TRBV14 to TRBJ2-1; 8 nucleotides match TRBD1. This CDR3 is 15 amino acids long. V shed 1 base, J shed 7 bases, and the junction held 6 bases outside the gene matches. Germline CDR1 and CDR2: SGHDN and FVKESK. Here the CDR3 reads CASSQGRTGRNEQFF. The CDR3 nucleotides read TGTGCCAGCAGCCAAGGACGGACAGGGAGGAATGAGCAGTTCTTC.

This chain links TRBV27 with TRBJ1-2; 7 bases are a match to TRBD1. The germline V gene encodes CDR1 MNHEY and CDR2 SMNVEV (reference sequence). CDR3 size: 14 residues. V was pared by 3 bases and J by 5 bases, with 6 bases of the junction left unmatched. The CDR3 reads CASSLQGGRYGYTF. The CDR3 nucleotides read TGTGCCAGCAGTTTGCAGGGGGGAAGATATGGCTACACCTTC.

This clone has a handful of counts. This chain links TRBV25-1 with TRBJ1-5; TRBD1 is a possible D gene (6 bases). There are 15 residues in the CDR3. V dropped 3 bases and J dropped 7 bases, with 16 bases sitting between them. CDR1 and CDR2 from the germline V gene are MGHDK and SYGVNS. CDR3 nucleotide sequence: TGTGCCAGCAGTGACCCGAAGGGGGGGTCCCAGCCCCAGCATTTT. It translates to CASSDPKGGSQPQHF. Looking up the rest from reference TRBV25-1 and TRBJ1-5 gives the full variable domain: EADIYQTPRYLVIGTGKKITLECSQTMGHDKMYWYQQDPGMELHLIHYSYGVNSTEKGDLSSESTVSRIRTEHFPLTLESARPSHTSQYLCASSDPKGGSQPQHFGDGTRLSIL.

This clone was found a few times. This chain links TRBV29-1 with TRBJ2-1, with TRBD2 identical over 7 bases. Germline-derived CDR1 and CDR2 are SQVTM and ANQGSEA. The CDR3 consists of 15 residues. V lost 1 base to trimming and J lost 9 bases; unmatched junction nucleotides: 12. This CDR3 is CSVEVAGVGVGEQFF. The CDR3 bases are TGCAGCGTTGAAGTGGCGGGAGTAGGGGTAGGTGAGCAGTTCTTC.

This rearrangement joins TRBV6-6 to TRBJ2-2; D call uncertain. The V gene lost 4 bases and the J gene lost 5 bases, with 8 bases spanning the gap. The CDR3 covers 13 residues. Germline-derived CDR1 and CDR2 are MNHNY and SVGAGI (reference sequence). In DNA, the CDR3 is TGTGCCAGCAGTTCGACACTTACCGGGGAGCTGTTTTTT. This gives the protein CASSSTLTGELFF.

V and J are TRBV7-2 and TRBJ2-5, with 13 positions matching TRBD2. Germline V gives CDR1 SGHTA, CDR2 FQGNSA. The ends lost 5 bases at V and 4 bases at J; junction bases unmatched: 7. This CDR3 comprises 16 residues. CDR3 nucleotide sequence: TGTGCCAGCAGCGAAACTAGCGGGGGGGCCGGAGAGACCCAGTACTTC. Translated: CASSETSGGAGETQYF.

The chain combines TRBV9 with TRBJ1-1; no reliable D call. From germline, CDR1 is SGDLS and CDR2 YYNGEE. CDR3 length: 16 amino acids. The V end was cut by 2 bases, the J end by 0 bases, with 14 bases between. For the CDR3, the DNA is TGTGCCAGCAGCGTTAACGACGTAGGCGTGAACACTGAAGCTTTCTTT. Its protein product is CASSVNDVGVNTEAFF.

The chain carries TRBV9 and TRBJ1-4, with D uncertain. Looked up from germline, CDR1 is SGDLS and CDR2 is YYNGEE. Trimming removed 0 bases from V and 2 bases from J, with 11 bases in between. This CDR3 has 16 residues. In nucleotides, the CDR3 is TGTGCCAGCAGCGTAGGTACACTAGGCACTAATGAAAAACTGTTTTTT. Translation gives CASSVGTLGTNEKLFF.

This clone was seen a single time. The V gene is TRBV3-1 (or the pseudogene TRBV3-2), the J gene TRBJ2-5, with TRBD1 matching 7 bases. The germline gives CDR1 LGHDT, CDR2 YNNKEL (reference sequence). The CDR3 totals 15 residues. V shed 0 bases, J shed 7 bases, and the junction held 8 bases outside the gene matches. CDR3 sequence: CASSQEYPRQGTQYF. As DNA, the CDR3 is TGTGCCAGCAGCCAAGAGTACCCCAGACAGGGGACCCAGTACTTC.

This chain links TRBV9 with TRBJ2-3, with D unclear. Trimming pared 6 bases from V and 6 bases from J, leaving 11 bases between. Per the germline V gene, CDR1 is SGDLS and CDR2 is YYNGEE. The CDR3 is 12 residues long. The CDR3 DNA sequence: TGTGCCAGCAACACGGGCATGGATACGCAGTATTTT. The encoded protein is CASNTGMDTQYF.

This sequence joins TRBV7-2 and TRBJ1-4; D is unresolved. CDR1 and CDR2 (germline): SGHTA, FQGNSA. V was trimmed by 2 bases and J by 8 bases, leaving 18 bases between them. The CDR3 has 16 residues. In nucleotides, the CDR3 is TGTGCCAGCAGCTTATCGGGTAGACTGGGAGTCGAAAAACTGTTTTTT. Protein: CASSLSGRLGVEKLFF. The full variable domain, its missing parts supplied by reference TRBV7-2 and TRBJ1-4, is GAGVSQSPSNKVTEKGKDVELRCDPISGHTALYWYRQSLGQGLEFLIYFQGNSAPDKSGLPSDRFSAERTGGSVSTLTIQRTQQEDSAVYLCASSLSGRLGVEKLFFGSGTQLSVL.

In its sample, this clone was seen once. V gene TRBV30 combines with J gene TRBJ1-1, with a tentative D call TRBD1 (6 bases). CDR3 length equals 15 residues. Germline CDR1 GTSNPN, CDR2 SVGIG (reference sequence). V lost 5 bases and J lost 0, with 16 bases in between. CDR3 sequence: CAWVNRGFMNTEAFF. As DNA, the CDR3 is TGTGCCTGGGTGAATAGGGGGTTCATGAACACTGAAGCTTTCTTT.

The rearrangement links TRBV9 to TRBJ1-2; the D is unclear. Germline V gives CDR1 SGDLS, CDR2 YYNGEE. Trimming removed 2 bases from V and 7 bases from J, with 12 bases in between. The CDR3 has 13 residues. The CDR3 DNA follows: TGTGCCAGCAGCGTCAACGTATGGGGTGGCTACACCTTC. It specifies CASSVNVWGGYTF.

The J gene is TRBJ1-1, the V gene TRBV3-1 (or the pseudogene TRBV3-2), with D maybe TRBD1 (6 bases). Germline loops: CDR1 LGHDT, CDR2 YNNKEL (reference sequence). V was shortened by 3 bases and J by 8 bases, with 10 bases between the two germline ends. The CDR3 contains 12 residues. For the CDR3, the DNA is TGTGCCAGCAGCCAGAGGACAGCCGAAGCTTTCTTT. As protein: CASSQRTAEAFF.

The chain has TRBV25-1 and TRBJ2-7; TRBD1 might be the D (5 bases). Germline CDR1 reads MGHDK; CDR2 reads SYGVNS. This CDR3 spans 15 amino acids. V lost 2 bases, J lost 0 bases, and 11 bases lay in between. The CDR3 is CASSETPDNSYEQYF. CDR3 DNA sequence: TGTGCCAGCAGTGAAACTCCGGACAACTCCTACGAGCAGTACTTC.